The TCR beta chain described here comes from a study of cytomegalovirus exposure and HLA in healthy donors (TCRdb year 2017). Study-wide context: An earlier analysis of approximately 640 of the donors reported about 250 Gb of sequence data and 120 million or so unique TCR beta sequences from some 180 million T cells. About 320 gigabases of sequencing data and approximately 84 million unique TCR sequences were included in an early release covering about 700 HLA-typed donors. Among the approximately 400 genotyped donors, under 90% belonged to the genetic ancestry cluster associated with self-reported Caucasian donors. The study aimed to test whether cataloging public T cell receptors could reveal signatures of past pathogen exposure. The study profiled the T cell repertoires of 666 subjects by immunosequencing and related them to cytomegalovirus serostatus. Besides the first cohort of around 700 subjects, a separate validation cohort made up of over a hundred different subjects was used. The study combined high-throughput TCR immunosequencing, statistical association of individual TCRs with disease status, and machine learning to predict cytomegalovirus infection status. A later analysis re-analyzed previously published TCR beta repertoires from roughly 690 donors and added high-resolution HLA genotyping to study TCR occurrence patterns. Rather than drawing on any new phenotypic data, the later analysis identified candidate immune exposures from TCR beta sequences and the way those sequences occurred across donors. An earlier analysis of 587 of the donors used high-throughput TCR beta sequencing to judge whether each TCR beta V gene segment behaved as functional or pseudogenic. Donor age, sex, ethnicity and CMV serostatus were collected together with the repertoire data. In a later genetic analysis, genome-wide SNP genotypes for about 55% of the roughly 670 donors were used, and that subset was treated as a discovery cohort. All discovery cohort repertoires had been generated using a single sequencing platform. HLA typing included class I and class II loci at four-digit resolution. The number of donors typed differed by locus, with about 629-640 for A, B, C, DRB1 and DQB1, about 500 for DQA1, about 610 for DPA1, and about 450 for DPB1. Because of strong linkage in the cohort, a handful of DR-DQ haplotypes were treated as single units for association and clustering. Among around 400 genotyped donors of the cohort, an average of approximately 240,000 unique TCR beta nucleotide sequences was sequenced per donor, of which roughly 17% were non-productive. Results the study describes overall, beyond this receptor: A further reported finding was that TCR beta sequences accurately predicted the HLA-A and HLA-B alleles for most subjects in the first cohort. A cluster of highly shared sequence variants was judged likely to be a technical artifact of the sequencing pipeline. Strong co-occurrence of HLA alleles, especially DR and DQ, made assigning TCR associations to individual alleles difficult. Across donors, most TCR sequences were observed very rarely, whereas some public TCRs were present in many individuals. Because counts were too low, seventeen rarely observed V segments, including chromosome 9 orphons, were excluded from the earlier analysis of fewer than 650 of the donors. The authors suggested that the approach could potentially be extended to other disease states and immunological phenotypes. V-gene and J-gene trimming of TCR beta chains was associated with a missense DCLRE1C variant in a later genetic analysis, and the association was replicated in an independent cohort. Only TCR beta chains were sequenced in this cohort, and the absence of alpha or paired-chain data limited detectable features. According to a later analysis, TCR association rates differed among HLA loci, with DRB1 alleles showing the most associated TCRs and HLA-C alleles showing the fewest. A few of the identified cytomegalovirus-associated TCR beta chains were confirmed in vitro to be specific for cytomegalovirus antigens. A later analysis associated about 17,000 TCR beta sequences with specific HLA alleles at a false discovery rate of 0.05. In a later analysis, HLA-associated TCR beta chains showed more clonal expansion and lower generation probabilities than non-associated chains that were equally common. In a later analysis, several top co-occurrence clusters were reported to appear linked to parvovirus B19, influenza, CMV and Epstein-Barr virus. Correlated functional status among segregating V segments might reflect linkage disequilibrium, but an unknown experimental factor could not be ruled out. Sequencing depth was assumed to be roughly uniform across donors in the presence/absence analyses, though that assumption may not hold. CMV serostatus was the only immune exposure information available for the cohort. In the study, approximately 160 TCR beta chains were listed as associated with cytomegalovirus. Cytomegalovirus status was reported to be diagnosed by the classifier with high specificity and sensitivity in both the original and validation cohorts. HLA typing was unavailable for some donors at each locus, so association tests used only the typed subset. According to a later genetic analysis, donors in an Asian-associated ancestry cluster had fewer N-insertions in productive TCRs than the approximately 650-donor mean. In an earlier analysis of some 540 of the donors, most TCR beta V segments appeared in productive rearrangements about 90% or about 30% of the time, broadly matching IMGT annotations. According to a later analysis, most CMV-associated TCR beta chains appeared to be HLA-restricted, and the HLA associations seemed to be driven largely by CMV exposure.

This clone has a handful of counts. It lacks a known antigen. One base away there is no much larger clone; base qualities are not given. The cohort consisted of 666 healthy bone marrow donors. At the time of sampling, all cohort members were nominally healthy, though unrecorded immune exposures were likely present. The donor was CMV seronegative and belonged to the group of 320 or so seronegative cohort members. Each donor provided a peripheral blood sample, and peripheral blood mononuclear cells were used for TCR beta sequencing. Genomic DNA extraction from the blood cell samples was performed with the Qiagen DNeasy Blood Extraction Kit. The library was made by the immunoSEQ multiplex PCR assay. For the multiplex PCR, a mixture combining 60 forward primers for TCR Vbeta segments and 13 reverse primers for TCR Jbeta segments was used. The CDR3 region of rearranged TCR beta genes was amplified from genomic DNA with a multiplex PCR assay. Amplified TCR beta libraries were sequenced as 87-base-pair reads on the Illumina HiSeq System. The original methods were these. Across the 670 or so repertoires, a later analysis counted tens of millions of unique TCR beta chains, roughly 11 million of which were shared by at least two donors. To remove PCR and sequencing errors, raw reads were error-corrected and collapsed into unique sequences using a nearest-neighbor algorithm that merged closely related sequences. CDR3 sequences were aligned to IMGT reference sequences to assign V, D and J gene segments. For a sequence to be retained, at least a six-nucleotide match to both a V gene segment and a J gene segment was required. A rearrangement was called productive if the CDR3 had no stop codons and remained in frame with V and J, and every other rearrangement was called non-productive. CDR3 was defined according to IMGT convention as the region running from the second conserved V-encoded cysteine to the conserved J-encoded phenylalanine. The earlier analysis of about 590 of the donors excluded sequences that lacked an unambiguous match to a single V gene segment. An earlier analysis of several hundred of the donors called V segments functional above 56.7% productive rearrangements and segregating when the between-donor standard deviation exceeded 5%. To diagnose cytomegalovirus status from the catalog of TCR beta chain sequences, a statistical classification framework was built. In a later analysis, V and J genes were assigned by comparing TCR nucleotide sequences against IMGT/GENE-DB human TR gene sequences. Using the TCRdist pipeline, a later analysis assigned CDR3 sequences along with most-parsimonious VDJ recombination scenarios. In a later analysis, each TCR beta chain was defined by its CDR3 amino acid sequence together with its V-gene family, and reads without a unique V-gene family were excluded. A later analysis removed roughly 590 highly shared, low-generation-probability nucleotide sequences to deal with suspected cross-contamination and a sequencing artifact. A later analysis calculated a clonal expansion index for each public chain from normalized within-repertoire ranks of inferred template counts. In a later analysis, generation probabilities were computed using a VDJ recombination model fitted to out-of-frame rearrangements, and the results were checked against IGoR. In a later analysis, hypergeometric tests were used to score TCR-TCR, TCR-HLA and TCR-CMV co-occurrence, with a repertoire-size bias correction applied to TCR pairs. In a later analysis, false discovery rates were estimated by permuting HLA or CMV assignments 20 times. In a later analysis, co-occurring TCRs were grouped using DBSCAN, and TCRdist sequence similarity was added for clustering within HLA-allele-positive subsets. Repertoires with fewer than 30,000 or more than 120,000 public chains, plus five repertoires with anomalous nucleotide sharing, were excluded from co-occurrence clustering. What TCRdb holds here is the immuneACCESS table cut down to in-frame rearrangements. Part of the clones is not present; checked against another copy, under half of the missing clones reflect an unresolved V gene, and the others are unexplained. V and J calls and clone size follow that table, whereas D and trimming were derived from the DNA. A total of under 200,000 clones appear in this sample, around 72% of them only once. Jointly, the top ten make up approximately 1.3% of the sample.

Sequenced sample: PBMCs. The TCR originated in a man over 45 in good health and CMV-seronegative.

CDR3 sequence: CASSLAQQTEAFF. The nucleotides are TGTGCCAGCAGCTTGGCTCAACAGACTGAAGCTTTCTTT. The rearrangement combines TRBV7-8 with TRBJ1-1; the D gene lacks a confident call. Counted from cysteine to phenylalanine, this CDR3 has 13 amino acids. Only the CDR3 part of the read is kept: 39 bases, read in frame from the first base. According to the germline V gene, CDR1 reads SGHVS and CDR2 reads FQNEAQ. Trimming at the junction amounts to 3 bases on V and 5 bases on J, and the germline ends lie 10 bases apart.